The clone carrying this T cell receptor beta chain was counted between two and nine times. This sample is drawn from a study of patients and donors after allogeneic stem cell transplantation. Germline V gene sequence: CDR1 MNHEY, CDR2 SVGAGI. The V end was cut by 8 bases, the J end by 3 bases, with 16 bases between. CDR3 length: 14 residues. Using its own MiXCR run on the RT-PCR reads, TCRdb lists one record per CDR3 protein. The sample holds approximately 170,000 distinct CDR3 sequences, approximately 24% seen once. The TCR originated in a human donor who was either an allogeneic HSCT recipient or a stem cell or donor lymphocyte infusion donor (not recorded which). It is not recorded whose cells these are; they may come from a transplant donor. Input material: blood, either unsorted or a sorted T cell fraction (not recorded which). The V gene is TRBV6-5, the J gene TRBJ1-1; D remains unclear. The CDR3: CASYKEGTHTEAFF. In DNA form, the CDR3 reads TGTGCCAGCTACAAGGAAGGAACTCACACTGAAGCTTTCTTT.